This is a list of T cell receptor beta chains from one sample in a study of blood T cell repertoires in COVID-19. Clones were sequenced by immunoSEQ multiplex PCR, and TCRdb holds only the in-frame ones, with some missing. The sample yields under 75,000 clones, around 88% seen once. The sample consisted of peripheral blood. These TCRs come from a woman older than 75 with active COVID-19. Both conserved end residues are part of each CDR3.

j_gene,v_gene,CDR3aa
TRBJ2-7,TRBV6-5,CASSSDYYEQYF
TRBJ2-1,TRBV7-9,CASSSTNEQFF
TRBJ1-5,TRBV18,CASSPGQGNQPQHF
TRBJ2-7,TRBV5-1,CASSSGGGQSSYEQYF
TRBJ1-4,TRBV9,CASSVGGTGNEKLFF
TRBJ2-1,TRBV7-6,CASSARLAGIYNEQFF
TRBJ1-2,TRBV5-4,CASSPGTGVPNYGYTF
TRBJ2-1,TRBV7-2,CASSPRQGSYNEQFF
TRBJ2-7,TRBV7-2,CASSSRQGGEQYF
TRBJ1-1,TRBV5-4,CASSFGGRDTEAFF
TRBJ1-5,TRBV18,CASSPGQADQPQHF
TRBJ2-1,TRBV15,CATSRGLAGPYNEQFF
TRBJ2-1,TRBV18,CASSPQRGGSYNEQFF
TRBJ2-3,TRBV7-3,CASSSPPSDTQYF
TRBJ2-7,TRBV3-1/TRBV3-2,CASSQAYLSGEQYF
TRBJ2-5,TRBV3-1/TRBV3-2,CASSPLGLGETQYF
TRBJ2-3,TRBV4-3,CASSQGAGGFTDTQYF
TRBJ2-7,TRBV4-1,CASSQAASGGAWREQYF
TRBJ2-3,TRBV4-1,CASSPRGTVNTDTQYF
TRBJ1-6,TRBV6-5,CASRGGYTNSPLHF
TRBJ2-3,TRBV19,CASSNDRGRTDTQYF
TRBJ1-6,TRBV18,CASSLDEASSYNSPLHF
TRBJ2-7,TRBV7-6,CASSAGTGPLYEQYF